Included here is one TCR beta chain sequence, with context. The antigen remains undetermined. PCR used 60 Vbeta primers and 13 Jbeta primers. Original analysis: In a later analysis, 79 million or so unique TCR beta chains included roughly 11 million shared by two or more donors. Libraries were prepared by immunoSEQ multiplex PCR; TCRdb keeps only in-frame clonotypes and omits some of them. From that table come the V and J calls and clone size; the DNA was used to work out D and trimming. In the table there are 130,000 or so clones, over 8% of which are singletons. There are 16 residues in the CDR3. Deletions cut 2 bases from V and 2 bases from J, with 14 bases between. Germline V gene data show CDR1 as MNHNY and CDR2 as SVGAGI (reference sequence). This specimen belongs to a study of cytomegalovirus exposure and HLA in healthy donors. Broader study findings: The presence/absence work took it that sequencing depth was about the same across donors. In a later analysis, HLA-C alleles had the fewest associated TCRs, DRB1 alleles the most. TCR beta V- and J-gene trimming, according to a later analysis, was linked to a missense DCLRE1C variant.

This TCR derives from a man aged 35-49 years in good health and CMV-seronegative. Sample: PBMCs. This chain joins TRBV6-6 and TRBJ2-3; D ambiguous. Here the CDR3 reads CASSYGGETATDTQYF. Written as DNA, the CDR3 is TGTGCCAGCAGTTACGGCGGAGAGACGGCCACAGATACGCAGTATTTT.